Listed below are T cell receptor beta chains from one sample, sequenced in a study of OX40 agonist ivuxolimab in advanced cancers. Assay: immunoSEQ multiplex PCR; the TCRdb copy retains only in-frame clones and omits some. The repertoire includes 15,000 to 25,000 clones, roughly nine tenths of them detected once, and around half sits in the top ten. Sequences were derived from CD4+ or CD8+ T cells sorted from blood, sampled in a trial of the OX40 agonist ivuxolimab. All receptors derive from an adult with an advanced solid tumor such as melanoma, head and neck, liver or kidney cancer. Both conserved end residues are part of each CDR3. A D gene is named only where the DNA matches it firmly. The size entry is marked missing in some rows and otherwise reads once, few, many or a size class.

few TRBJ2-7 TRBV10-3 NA CAIRGMTGRAYEQYF TGTGCCATCAGAGGGATGACAGGGAGGGCCTACGAGCAGTACTTC
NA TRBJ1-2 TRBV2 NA CASNPTGGTFANYGYTF TGTGCCAGCAACCCGACGGGAGGGACATTCGCTAACTATGGCTACACCTTC
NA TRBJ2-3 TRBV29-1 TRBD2 CSVPFWSGRAWVQYF TGCAGCGTCCCCTTTTGGAGCGGGAGGGCGTGGGTGCAGTATTTT
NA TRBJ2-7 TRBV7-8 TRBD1 CASSWDRAAREQYF TGTGCCAGCAGCTGGGACAGGGCAGCGCGAGAGCAGTACTTC
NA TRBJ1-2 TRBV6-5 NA CASSYGLMEGYTF TGTGCCAGCAGTTACGGTCTTATGGAGGGCTACACCTTC
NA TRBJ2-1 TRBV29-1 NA CSVEERVNEQFF TGCAGCGTTGAAGAACGGGTCAATGAGCAGTTCTTC
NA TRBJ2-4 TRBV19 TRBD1 CASSIVGGQGNIQYF TGTGCCAGTAGTATAGTAGGGGGACAGGGAAACATTCAGTACTTC
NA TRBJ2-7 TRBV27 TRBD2 CASSAGTSGAGQYF TGTGCCAGCAGTGCTGGGACTAGCGGGGCCGGCCAGTACTTC
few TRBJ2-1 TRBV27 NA CASSSFSTPKFF TGTGCCAGCAGTTCCTTTTCCACCCCTAAGTTCTTC
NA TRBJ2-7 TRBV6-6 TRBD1 CASSYSIDRGDEQYF TGTGCCAGCAGTTACTCGATAGACAGGGGTGACGAGCAGTACTTC
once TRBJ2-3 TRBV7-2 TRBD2 CASSVLAGEGDTQYF TGTGCCAGCAGCGTACTAGCGGGAGAAGGAGATACGCAGTATTTT
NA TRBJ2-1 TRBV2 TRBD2 CASRQWTSDVHNEQFF TGTGCCAGCAGGCAATGGACTAGCGACGTCCACAATGAGCAGTTCTTC
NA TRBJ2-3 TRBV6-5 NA CASSWKTGDTDTQYF TGTGCCAGCAGTTGGAAAACGGGGGACACAGATACGCAGTATTTT
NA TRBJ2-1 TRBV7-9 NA CASSLVPHDEQFF TGTGCCAGCAGCTTAGTTCCTCATGATGAGCAGTTCTTC
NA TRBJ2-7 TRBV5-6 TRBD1 CASSWDRDEQYF TGTGCCAGCAGTTGGGACAGGGACGAGCAGTACTTC
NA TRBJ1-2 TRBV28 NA CASRWTALGYGYTF TGTGCCAGCAGGTGGACAGCCCTGGGCTATGGCTACACCTTC
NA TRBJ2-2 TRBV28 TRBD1 CASSHTGTGHTSNTGELFF TGTGCCAGCAGTCATACCGGGACAGGGCATACTTCGAACACCGGGGAGCTGTTTTTT
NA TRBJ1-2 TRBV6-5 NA CASSYGSGVSGYTF TGTGCCAGCAGTTACGGGTCAGGGGTTAGTGGCTACACCTTC
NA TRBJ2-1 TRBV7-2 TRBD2 CASKNSGGYNEQFF TGTGCCAGCAAGAATAGCGGGGGCTACAATGAGCAGTTCTTC
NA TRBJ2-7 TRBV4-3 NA CASSQEDGSYEQYF TGCGCCAGCAGCCAAGAGGACGGCTCCTACGAGCAGTACTTC
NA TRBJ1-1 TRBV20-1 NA CSASSYTEAFF TGCAGTGCTAGTTCGTACACTGAAGCTTTCTTT
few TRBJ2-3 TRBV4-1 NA CASSQGVLADTQYF TGCGCCAGCAGCCAAGGAGTCCTCGCAGATACGCAGTATTTT
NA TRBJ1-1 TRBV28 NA CASLYGGELDTEAFF TGTGCCAGCCTATACGGAGGTGAATTAGACACTGAAGCTTTCTTT
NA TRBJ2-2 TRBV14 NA CASSPLGTGELFF TGTGCCAGCAGCCCTTTAGGGACCGGGGAGCTGTTTTTT
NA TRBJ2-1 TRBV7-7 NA CASSFLPGPGNEQFF TGTGCTAGCAGCTTTCTCCCGGGGCCGGGGAATGAGCAGTTCTTC
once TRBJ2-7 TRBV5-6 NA CASSLKGKYYEQYF TGTGCCAGCAGCTTGAAGGGTAAATACTACGAGCAGTACTTC
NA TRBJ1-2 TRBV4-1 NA CASSQAPRWGNYGYTF TGCGCCAGCAGCCAAGCCCCGCGGTGGGGAAACTATGGCTACACCTTC
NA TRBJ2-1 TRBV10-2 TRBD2 CASSLREGNEQFF TGCGCCAGCAGTTTGCGGGAGGGGAATGAGCAGTTCTTC
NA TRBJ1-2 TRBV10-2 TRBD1 CASREMTGVGYGYTF TGCGCCAGCAGAGAGATGACAGGGGTTGGCTATGGCTACACCTTC
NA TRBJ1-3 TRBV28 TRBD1 CASSDDRVANTIYF TGTGCCAGCAGTGATGACAGGGTCGCAAACACCATATATTTT
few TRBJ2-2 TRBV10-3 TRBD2 CAISESGGLAGGELFF TGTGCCATCAGTGAGTCGGGGGGACTAGCCGGCGGGGAGCTGTTTTTT
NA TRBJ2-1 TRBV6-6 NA CASSYGPTEQFF TGTGCCAGCAGTTATGGTCCCACTGAGCAGTTCTTC
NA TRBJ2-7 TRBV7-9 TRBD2 CASSPSGRPYEQYF TGTGCCAGCAGCCCTAGCGGCCGCCCCTACGAGCAGTACTTC
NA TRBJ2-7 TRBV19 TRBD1 CASSTNSGTGIYEQYF TGTGCCAGTAGTACTAATTCCGGGACAGGGATCTACGAGCAGTACTTC
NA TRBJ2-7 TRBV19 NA CASSLGRNSYEQYF TGTGCCAGTAGTCTAGGGCGGAATTCCTACGAGCAGTACTTC
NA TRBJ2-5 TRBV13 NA CASSSTNTGRGETQYF TGTGCCAGCAGCTCAACAAACACAGGGCGTGGAGAGACCCAGTACTTC
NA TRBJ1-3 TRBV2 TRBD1 CASSEAYEGTGSGNTIYF TGTGCCAGCAGTGAAGCTTATGAAGGGACAGGCTCTGGAAACACCATATATTTT
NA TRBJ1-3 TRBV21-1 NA CASSARKDGYSGNTIYF TGTGCCAGCAGCGCCCGAAAGGACGGATACTCTGGAAACACCATATATTTT
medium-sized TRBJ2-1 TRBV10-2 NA CASSDSGEQFF TGCGCCAGCAGTGATAGCGGTGAGCAGTTCTTC
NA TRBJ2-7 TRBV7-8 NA CATTSGQSYEQYF TGTGCCACCACTTCAGGTCAGTCCTACGAGCAGTACTTC
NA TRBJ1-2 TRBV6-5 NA CASSSDSWGGNGYTF TGTGCCAGCAGTTCCGACTCGTGGGGAGGGAATGGCTACACCTTC
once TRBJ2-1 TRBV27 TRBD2 CASSLSLAGLNEQFF TGTGCCAGCAGTTTATCACTAGCGGGATTGAATGAGCAGTTCTTC
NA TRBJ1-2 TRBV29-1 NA CSVGGAANYGYTF TGCAGCGTTGGGGGAGCAGCTAACTATGGCTACACCTTC
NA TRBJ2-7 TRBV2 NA CASRTRGYEQYF TGTGCCAGCAGGACCCGGGGCTACGAGCAGTACTTC
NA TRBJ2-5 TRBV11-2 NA CASSPPGVGEQTQYF TGTGCCAGCAGCCCCCCCGGGGTTGGGGAGCAGACCCAGTACTTC
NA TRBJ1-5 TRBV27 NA CASSFGGPGQPQHF TGTGCCAGCAGTTTCGGGGGCCCCGGGCAGCCCCAGCATTTT
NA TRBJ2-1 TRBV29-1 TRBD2 CSVETSGHYNEQFF TGCAGCGTTGAAACTAGCGGGCATTACAATGAGCAGTTCTTC
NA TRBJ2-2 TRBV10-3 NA CAISESRLGGTGELFF TGTGCCATCAGTGAGTCGAGACTAGGCGGAACCGGGGAGCTGTTTTTT
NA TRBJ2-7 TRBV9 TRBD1 CASSVGTGAYEQYF TGTGCCAGCAGCGTTGGGACAGGGGCCTACGAGCAGTACTTC